This T cell receptor (beta chain) was identified during a study of cytomegalovirus exposure and HLA in healthy donors. The PCR used 60 Vbeta and 13 Jbeta primers. Data came from immunoSEQ multiplex PCR; TCRdb stores just in-frame clones and leaves some out. Of under 130,000 clones in the sample, approximately 86% were seen once. Study results and limitations: An analysis done earlier found most TCR beta V segments productive about 90% or about 30% of the time. Being indistinguishable, some V segments were excluded, TRBV6-2 and TRBV6-3 among them. More clonal expansion characterized HLA-associated TCR beta chains than equally common others in a later analysis.

Germline CDR1 SEHNR, CDR2 FQNEAQ (reference sequence). CDR3 length equals 19 residues. V lost 1 base, J lost 4 bases, and 8 bases stayed unmatched. Though nominally healthy at sampling, donors likely had unrecorded immune exposures. Remarks on this clone: Antigen specificity is unknown.

V usage is TRBV7-9 and J usage is TRBJ2-1; TRBD2 aligns across 15 bases. Sequencing used PBMCs. The source of this sequence is a man between 18 and 35 years old in good health and CMV-seronegative. CDR3 in amino acids: CASSLVGTSGRSLYNEQFF. CDR3 nucleotide sequence: TGTGCCAGCAGCTTAGTGGGGACTAGCGGGAGGTCACTGTACAATGAGCAGTTCTTC.